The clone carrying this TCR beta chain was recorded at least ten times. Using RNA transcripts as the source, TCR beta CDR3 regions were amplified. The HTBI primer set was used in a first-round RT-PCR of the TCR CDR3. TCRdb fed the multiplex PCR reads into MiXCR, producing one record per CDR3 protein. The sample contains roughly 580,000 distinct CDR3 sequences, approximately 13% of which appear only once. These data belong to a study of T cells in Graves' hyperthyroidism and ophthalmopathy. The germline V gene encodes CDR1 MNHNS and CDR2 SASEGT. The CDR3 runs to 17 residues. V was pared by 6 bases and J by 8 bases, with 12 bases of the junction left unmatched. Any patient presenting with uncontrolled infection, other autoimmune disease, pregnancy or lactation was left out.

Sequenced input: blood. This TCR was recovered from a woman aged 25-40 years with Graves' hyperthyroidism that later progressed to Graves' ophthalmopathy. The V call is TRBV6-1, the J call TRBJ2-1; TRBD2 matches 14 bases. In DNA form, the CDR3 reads TGTGCCAGCAGAGCTACGCCGGGACTAGCGGGAGCATATGAGCAGTTCTTC. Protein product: CASRATPGLAGAYEQFF.